The 10 T cell receptor beta chains given below trace back to one sample, sequenced in a study of lymphopenia after photon versus proton radiotherapy. Generated by immunoSEQ multiplex PCR, the TCRdb table keeps only in-frame clones and is missing some. The table lists 20,000 to 25,000 clones, just under 85% of them singletons. Sequencing was performed on peripheral blood, taken from a patient treated with photon-based radiotherapy. Receptor source: a woman aged 50 to 65 with pancreatic cancer.

This clone was seen once. The chain recombines TRBV5-1 with TRBJ2-7; D is perhaps TRBD1 (5 bases). CDR1 and CDR2 from the germline V gene are SGHRS and YFSETQ. V lost 1 base, J lost 3 bases, and 17 bases lay in between. The length of the CDR3 is 16 residues. Here the CDR3 reads CASSLSTNRRNYEQYF. CDR3 DNA: TGCGCCAGCAGCTTGAGCACGAACAGGCGAAACTACGAGCAGTACTTC.

V gene TRBV19 combines with J gene TRBJ1-5; no definite D call. The CDR3 is made up of 16 amino acids. Germline-derived CDR1 and CDR2 are LNHDA and SQIVND (reference sequence). Trimming left V 2 bases short and J 3 bases short, with 14 bases between. CDR3 protein: CASSIWQPGPNQPQHF. The CDR3 DNA is TGTGCCAGTAGTATATGGCAGCCGGGCCCCAATCAGCCCCAGCATTTT.

This clone was counted between two and nine times. The gene calls are TRBV6-5 and TRBJ2-7, with TRBD1 identical over 7 bases. The CDR3 is made up of 13 amino acids. Germline CDR1 reads MNHEY; CDR2 reads SVGAGI. With 11 bases clipped from V and 0 bases from J, the junction kept 7 bases outside the gene matches. The CDR3 DNA follows: TGTGCCTCCGGTGGGACAGTCTCCTACGAGCAGTACTTC. Its protein product is CASGGTVSYEQYF.

The chain recombines TRBV10-3 with TRBJ2-3; tentatively, D is TRBD1 (6 bases). V was pared by 5 bases and J by 2 bases, with 11 bases between. This CDR3 contains 14 residues. Germline CDR1 is ENHRY and CDR2 is SYGVKD. The CDR3 DNA reads as TGTGCCATCAGTTACGGACAGTCCACAGATACGCAGTATTTT. Residues: CAISYGQSTDTQYF.

This clone was detected only a few times. The chain carries TRBV7-9 and TRBJ2-5, with TRBD1 matching 10 bases. The CDR3 extends over 14 amino acids. The ends lost 4 bases at V and 5 bases at J; junction bases unmatched: 4. Germline-derived CDR1 and CDR2 are SEHNR and FQNEAQ (reference sequence). The CDR3 region is CASSSTGGSETQYF. CDR3 coding DNA: TGTGCCAGCAGCTCGACAGGGGGCTCGGAGACCCAGTACTTC.

The gene calls are TRBV5-1 and TRBJ2-7; 11 positions match TRBD2. Per the germline V gene, CDR1 is SGHRS and CDR2 is YFSETQ. The V gene end was trimmed by 5 bases and the J gene end by 6 bases; junction bases not matched to a gene: 7. The CDR3 is 14 amino acids. The CDR3 spells CASSSSGRLGEQYF. The CDR3 DNA is TGCGCCAGCAGTTCTAGCGGGAGGTTGGGCGAGCAGTACTTC.

The chain carries TRBV7-6 and TRBJ2-7; 7 bases are a match to TRBD2. Unmatched junction bases numbered 9, after V lost 5 bases and J lost 2 bases. The CDR3 sequence is 15 residues long. Germline-derived CDR1 and CDR2 are SGHVS and FNYEAQ. The CDR3 spells CASSPGREGPYEQYF. For the CDR3, the DNA is TGTGCCAGCAGCCCAGGGAGGGAAGGACCCTACGAGCAGTACTTC. Based on the CDR3 plus reference TRBV7-6 and TRBJ2-7, the full variable domain is GAGVSQSPRYKVTKRGQDVALRCDPISGHVSLYWYRQALGQGPEFLTYFNYEAQQDKSGLPNDRFSAERPEGSISTLTIQRTEQRDSAMYRCASSPGREGPYEQYFGPGTRLTVT.

This clone ranks as medium-sized. Other DNA sequences in the same sample also yield this CDR3. The rearrangement uses TRBV7-9 and TRBJ1-5; 8 bases match TRBD1. This CDR3 is 14 amino acids long. The germline gives CDR1 SEHNR, CDR2 FQNEAQ (reference sequence). After removal of 4 bases from V and 7 bases from J, the junction contained 6 bases not matched to a gene. The DNA for the CDR3 is TGTGCCAGCAGCTCCGGACAGGGCCGACAGCCCCAGCATTTT. Its protein product is CASSSGQGRQPQHF.

V and J are TRBV30 and TRBJ2-7, with D uncertain. The V end was cut by 3 bases, the J end by 1 base, with 13 bases between. The germline V gene has CDR1 GTSNPN and CDR2 SVGIG (reference sequence). This CDR3 is built from 14 residues. The CDR3 sequence is CAWRGRSISYEQYF. In nucleotides, the CDR3 is TGTGCCTGGAGAGGACGGAGCATTTCCTACGAGCAGTACTTC.

CDR3 bases: TGCAGCGTCACATTGAATTGGGAGCAGTTCTTC. Its translation is CSVTLNWEQFF. V usage is TRBV29-1 and J usage is TRBJ2-1; D gene unclear. The CDR3 totals 11 residues. CDR1 and CDR2 (germline): SQVTM, ANQGSEA. V was shortened by 6 bases and J by 10 bases, with 13 bases between the two germline ends.